This T cell receptor beta chain came from a study of T cell responses to AZD1222 COVID-19 vaccine. Findings and caveats of the study: White British people made up most donors, females outnumbered males, and clonal diversity was possibly underestimated. Rises in breadth and depth of Spike-specific TCRs came after two AZD1222 doses.

The assay was immunoSEQ multiplex PCR, and TCRdb's table has in-frame clones only and misses some. The data show about 100,000 clones, roughly 88% seen once. There are 16 residues in the CDR3. The germline V and J ends were trimmed by 4 bases and 1 base, with 15 bases remaining between them. Germline values: CDR1 MDHEN, CDR2 SYDVKM. Remarks on this clone: The antigen is unknown.

This TCR was sampled from an adult in good health. The chain links TRBV28 to TRBJ2-3; D might be TRBD2 (7 bases). This material consisted of peripheral blood, taken on day 0 of AZD1222 vaccination. The CDR3 coding sequence is TGTGCCAGCAGTTCCTGGTCGGGGGGCGGCACAGATACGCAGTATTTT. It specifies CASSSWSGGGTDTQYF.